The clone carrying this TCR beta chain was recorded only once. What it recognizes is unknown. The data were taken from a study of cytomegalovirus exposure and HLA in healthy donors. Study-wide results and limits: Researchers reported that three CMV-associated chains were confirmed in vitro as CMV antigen-specific. Across donors, sequencing depth was assumed by presence/absence analyses to be roughly uniform. Researchers had no immune exposure information except CMV serostatus available.

The J segment lost 1 base and the V segment lost 1 base, leaving 2 bases of the junction unmatched. Germline loops: CDR1 MGHRA, CDR2 YSYEKL. This CDR3 region has 16 residues. Amplification used 60 Vbeta primers and 13 Jbeta primers. Assay used: immunoSEQ multiplex PCR; TCRdb lists only in-frame clones, some missing. The table shows around 72,000 clones, with 66% occurring only once. Input material: PBMCs. This receptor was taken from a man in his forties in good health and CMV-seropositive. The genes are TRBV4-1 and TRBJ2-2; 8 bases match TRBD1. The CDR3 reads CASSQAGTGNTGELFF. In DNA, the CDR3 is TGCGCCAGCAGCCAAGCGGGGACAGGGAACACCGGGGAGCTGTTTTTT.